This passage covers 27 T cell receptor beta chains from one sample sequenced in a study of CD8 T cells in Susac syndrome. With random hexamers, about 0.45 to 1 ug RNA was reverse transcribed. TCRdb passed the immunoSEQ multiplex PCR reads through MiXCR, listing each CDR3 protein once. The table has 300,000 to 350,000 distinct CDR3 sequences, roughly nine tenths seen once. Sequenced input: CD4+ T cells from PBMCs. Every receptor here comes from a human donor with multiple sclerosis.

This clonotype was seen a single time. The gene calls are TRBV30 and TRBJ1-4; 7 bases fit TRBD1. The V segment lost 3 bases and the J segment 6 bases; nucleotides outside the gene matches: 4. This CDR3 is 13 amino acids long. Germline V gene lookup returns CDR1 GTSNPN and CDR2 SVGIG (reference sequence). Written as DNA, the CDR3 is TGTGCCTGGAGCAGGCAGGGGGATGAAAAACTGTTTTTT. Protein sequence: CAWSRQGDEKLFF. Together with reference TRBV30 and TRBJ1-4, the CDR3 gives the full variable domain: SQTIHQWPATLVQPVGSPLSLECTVEGTSNPNLYWYRQAAGRGLQLLFYSVGIGQISSEVPQNLSASRPQDRQFILSSKKLLLSDSGFYLCAWSRQGDEKLFFGSGTQLSVL.

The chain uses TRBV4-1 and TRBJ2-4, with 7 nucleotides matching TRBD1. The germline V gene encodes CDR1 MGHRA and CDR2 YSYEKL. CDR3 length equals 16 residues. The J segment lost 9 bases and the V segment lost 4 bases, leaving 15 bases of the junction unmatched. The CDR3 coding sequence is TGCGCCAGCAGCCTGGGGGCAGGTGCCTACAGGGGCATTCAGTACTTC. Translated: CASSLGAGAYRGIQYF.

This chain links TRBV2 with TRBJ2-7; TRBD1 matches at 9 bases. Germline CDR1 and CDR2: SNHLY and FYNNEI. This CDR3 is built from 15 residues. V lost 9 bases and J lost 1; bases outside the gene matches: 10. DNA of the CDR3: TGTGCCAGTAGAGAAGCGGGACAGGGATCCTACGAGCAGTACTTC. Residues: CASREAGQGSYEQYF. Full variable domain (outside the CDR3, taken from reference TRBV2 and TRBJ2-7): EPEVTQTPSHQVTQMGQEVILRCVPISNHLYFYWYRQILGQKVEFLVSFYNNEISEKSEIFDDQFSVERPDGSNFTLKIRSTKLEDSAMYFCASREAGQGSYEQYFGPGTRLTVT.

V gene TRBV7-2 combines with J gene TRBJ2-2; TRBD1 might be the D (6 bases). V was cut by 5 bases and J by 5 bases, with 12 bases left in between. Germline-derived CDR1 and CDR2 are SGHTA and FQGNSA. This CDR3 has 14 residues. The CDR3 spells CASSLTGITGELFF. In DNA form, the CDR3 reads TGTGCCAGCAGCCTAACAGGGATAACCGGGGAGCTGTTTTTT.

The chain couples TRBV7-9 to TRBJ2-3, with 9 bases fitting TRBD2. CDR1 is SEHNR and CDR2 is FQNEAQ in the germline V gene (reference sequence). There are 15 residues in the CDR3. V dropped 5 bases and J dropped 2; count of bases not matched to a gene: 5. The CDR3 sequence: CASSNLAGNTDTQYF. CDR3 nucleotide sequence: TGTGCCAGCAGCAATCTAGCGGGGAACACAGATACGCAGTATTTT.

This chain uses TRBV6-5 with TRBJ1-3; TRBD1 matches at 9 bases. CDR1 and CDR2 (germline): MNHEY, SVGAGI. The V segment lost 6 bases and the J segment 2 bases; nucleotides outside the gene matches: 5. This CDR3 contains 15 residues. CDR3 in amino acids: CASRSTGGPGNTIYF. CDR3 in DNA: TGTGCCAGCAGATCCACAGGGGGCCCTGGAAACACCATATATTTT.

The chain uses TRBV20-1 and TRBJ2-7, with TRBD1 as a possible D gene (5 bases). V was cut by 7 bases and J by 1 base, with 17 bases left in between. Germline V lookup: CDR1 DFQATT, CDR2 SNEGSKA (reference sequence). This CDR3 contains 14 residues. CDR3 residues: CSGTLGAPSYEQYF. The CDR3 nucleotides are TGCAGTGGCACCCTTGGGGCGCCGTCCTACGAGCAGTACTTC.

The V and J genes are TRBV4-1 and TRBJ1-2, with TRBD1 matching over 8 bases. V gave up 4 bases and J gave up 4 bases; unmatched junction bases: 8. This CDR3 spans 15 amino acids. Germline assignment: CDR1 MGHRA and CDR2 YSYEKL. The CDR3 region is CASSPGQGNLYGYTF. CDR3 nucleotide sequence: TGCGCCAGCAGCCCCGGACAGGGCAACCTCTATGGCTACACCTTC.

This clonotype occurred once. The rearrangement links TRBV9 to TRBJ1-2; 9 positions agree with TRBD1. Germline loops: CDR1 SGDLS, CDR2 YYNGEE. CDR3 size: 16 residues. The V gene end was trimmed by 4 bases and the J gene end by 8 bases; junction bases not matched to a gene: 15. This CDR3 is CASSSFPGQGRQGYTF. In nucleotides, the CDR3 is TGTGCCAGCAGCTCTTTTCCGGGACAGGGACGTCAGGGCTACACCTTC.

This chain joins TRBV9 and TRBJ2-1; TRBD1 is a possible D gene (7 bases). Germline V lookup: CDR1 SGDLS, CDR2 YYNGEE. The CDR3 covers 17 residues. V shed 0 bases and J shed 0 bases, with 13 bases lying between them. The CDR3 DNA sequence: TGTGCCAGCAGCGTAGTAGGGGGCGGGGTCTCCTACAATGAGCAGTTCTTC. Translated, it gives CASSVVGGGVSYNEQFF. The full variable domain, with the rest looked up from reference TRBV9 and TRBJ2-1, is DSGVTQTPKHLITATGQRVTLRCSPRSGDLSVYWYQQSLDQGLQFLIQYYNGEERAKGNILERFSAQQFPDLHSELNLSSLELGDSALYFCASSVVGGGVSYNEQFFGPGTRLTVL.

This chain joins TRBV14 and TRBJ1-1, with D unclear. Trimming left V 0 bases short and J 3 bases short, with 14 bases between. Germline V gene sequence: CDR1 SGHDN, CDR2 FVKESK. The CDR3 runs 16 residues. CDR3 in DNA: TGTGCCAGCAGCCAAGACGTTGGAAGGATCGACACTGAAGCTTTCTTT. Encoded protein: CASSQDVGRIDTEAFF. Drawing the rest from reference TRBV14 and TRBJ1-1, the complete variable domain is EAGVTQFPSHSVIEKGQTVTLRCDPISGHDNLYWYRRVMGKEIKFLLHFVKESKQDESGMPNNRFLAERTGGTYSTLKVQPAELEDSGVYFCASSQDVGRIDTEAFFGQGTRLTVV.

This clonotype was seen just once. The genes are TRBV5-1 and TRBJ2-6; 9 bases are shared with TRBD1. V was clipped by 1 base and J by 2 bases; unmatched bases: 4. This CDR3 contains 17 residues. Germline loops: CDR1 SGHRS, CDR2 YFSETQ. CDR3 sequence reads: CASSLQQGAAGANVLTF. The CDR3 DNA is TGCGCCAGCAGCTTGCAACAGGGGGCGGCTGGGGCCAACGTCCTGACTTTC.

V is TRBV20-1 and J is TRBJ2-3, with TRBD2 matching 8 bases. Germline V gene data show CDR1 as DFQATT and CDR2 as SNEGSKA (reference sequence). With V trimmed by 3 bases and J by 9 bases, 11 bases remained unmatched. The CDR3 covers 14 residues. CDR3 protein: CSASPREGTPTQYF. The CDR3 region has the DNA TGCAGTGCTAGCCCCCGGGAGGGGACCCCGACGCAGTATTTT.

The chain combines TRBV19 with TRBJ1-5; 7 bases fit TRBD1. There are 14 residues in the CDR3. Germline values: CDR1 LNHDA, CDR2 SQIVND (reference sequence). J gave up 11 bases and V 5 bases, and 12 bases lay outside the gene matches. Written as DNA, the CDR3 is TGTGCCAGTAGTGCCACAGGGGAGGCGGGGGCCCAGCATTTT. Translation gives CASSATGEAGAQHF.

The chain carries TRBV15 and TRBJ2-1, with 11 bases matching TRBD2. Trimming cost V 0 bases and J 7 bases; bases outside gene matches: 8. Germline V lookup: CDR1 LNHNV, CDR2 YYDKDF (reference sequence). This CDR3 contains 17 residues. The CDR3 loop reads CATSRDRWSSGRNEQFF. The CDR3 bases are TGTGCCACCAGCAGAGATCGGTGGTCTAGCGGGAGGAATGAGCAGTTCTTC.

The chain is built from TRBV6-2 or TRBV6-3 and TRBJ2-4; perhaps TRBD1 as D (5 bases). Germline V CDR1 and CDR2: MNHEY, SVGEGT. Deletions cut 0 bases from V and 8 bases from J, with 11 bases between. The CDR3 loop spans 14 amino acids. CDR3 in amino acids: CASSYSGRVDIQYF. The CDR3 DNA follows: TGTGCCAGCAGTTACTCTGGCAGGGTGGACATTCAGTACTTC.

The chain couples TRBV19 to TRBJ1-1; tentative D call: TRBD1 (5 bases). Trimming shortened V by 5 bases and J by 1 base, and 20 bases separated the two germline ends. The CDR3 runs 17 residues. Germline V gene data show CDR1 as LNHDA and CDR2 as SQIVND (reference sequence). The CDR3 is CASSLHSPGTKNTEAFF. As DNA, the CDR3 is TGTGCCAGTAGTCTTCACTCCCCGGGGACGAAGAACACTGAAGCTTTCTTT.

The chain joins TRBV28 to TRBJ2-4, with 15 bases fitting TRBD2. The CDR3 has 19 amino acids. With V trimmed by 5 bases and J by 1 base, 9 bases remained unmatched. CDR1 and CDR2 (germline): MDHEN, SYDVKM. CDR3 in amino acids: CASSSLGLAGGQAKNIQYF. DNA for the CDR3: TGTGCCAGCAGTAGTCTCGGACTAGCGGGAGGGCAGGCCAAAAACATTCAGTACTTC.

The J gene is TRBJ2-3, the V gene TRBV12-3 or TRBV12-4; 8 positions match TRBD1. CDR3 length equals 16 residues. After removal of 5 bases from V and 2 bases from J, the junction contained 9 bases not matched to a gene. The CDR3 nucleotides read TGTGCCAGCAGTCCCGGGACAGGCCTGAACACAGATACGCAGTATTTT. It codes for CASSPGTGLNTDTQYF.

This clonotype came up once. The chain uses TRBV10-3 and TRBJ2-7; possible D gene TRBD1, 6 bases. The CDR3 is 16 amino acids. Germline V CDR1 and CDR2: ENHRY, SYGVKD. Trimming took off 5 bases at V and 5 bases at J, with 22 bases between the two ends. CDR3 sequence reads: CAISLTGTKVRNEQYF. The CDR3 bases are TGTGCCATCAGTTTGACCGGGACAAAAGTAAGGAACGAGCAGTACTTC.

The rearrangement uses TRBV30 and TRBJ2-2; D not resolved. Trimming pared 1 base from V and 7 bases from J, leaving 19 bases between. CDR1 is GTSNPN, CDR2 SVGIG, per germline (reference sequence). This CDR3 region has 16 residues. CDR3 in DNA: TGTGCCTGGAGTGCAAATAGACCCAGAGTGAACGGGGAGCTGTTTTTT. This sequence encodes CAWSANRPRVNGELFF.

The CDR3 sequence: CASSIDRPRGSDPFMNTEAFF. The CDR3 coding sequence is TGTGCCAGTAGTATAGACCGACCCCGGGGGAGTGACCCTTTTATGAACACTGAAGCTTTCTTT. The chain carries TRBV19 and TRBJ1-1, with D tentatively TRBD1 (5 bases). CDR3 length: 21 amino acids. V lost 0 bases, J lost 0 bases, and 26 bases lay in between. The germline gives CDR1 LNHDA, CDR2 SQIVND (reference sequence).

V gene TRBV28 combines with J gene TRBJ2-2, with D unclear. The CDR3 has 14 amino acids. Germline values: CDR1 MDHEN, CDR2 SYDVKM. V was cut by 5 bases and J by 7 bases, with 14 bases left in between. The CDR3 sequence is CASSLRWGIGELFF. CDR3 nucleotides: TGTGCCAGCAGTCTTCGATGGGGAATCGGGGAGCTGTTTTTT.

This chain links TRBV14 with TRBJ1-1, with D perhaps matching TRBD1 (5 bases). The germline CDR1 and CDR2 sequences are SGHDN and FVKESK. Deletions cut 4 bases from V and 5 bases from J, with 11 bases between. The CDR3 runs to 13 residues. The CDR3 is CASSRGEVTEAFF. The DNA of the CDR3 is TGTGCCAGCAGCCGAGGGGAGGTAACTGAAGCTTTCTTT.

CDR3: CASSQGGTETQYF. The DNA for the CDR3 is TGCGCCAGCAGCCAAGGGGGCACGGAGACCCAGTACTTC. This chain joins TRBV4-1 and TRBJ2-5; perhaps TRBD1 as D (5 bases). The V gene's germline CDR1 is MGHRA and CDR2 YSYEKL. The V gene lost 1 base and the J gene lost 5 bases, with 8 bases spanning the gap. The CDR3 contains 13 residues.

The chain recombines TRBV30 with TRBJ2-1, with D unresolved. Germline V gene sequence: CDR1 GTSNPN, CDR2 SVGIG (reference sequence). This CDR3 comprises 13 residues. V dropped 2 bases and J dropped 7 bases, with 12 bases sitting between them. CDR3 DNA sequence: TGTGCCTGGAGTCGAGGAGTCGGGAATGAGCAGTTCTTC. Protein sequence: CAWSRGVGNEQFF.

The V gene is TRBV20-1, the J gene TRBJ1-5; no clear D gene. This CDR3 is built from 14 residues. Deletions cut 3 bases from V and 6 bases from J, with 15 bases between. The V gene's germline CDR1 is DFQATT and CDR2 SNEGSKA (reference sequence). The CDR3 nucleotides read TGCAGTGCTAGTTTTGATGGGAGGCGTCAGCCCCAGCATTTT. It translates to CSASFDGRRQPQHF.